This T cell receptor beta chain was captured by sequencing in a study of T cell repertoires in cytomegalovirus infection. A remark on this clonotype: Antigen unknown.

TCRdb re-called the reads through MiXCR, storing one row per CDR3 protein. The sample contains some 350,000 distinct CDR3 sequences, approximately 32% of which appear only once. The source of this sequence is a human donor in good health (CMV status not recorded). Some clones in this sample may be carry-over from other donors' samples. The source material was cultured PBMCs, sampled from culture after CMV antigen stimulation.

The CDR3 region is CASSLGGDTLAKNIQYF. CDR3 coding DNA: TGTGCCAGCAGCTTAGGGGGGGACACGCTAGCCAAAAACATTCAGTACTTC. The chain links TRBV7-9 to TRBJ2-4; the D call may be TRBD1 or TRBD2 (6 bases each). V shed 1 base and J shed 0 bases, with 13 bases lying between them. CDR1 is SEHNR and CDR2 is FQNEAQ in the germline V gene (reference sequence). The CDR3 is 17 residues long.